A single sample is the source of the 29 T cell receptor beta chains below, sequenced in a study of vaccination effects on CD4 cells after COVID-19. What these receptors recognize is not known. Only in-frame clones appear in the TCRdb table, and some are missing; sequencing was by immunoSEQ multiplex PCR. The sample comprises fewer than 35,000 clones, about 71% of which are singletons, and 3% to 4% rests with the top ten. Following an approximately ten-day culture, CD4+ T cells were purified. The source material was CD4+ T cells from PBMCs cultured without peptide, sampled before COVID-19 vaccination. The receptors originated from a human donor who received a COVID-19 vaccine.

The chain is built from TRBV12-5 and TRBJ2-3, with D perhaps TRBD1 (6 bases). Germline V gene data show CDR1 as LGHNT and CDR2 as FRNRAP. The CDR3 is made up of 16 amino acids. The V and J ends lost 7 bases and 1 base respectively, with 18 bases between them. In DNA, the CDR3 is TGTGCTAGTGCTCCCCCAGGGGCTCTTCGCACAGATACGCAGTATTTT. Translated: CASAPPGALRTDTQYF. The whole variable domain, remainder taken from reference TRBV12-5 and TRBJ2-3, is DARVTQTPRHKVTEMGQEVTMRCQPILGHNTVFWYRQTMMQGLELLAYFRNRAPLDDSGMPKDRFSAEMPDATLATLKIQPSEPRDSAVYFCASAPPGALRTDTQYFGPGTRLTVL.

V is TRBV29-1 and J is TRBJ1-1, with D hard to call. V lost 3 bases to trimming and J lost 1 base, with 9 bases between them. Germline V gene data show CDR1 as SQVTM and CDR2 as ANQGSEA. The length of the CDR3 is 13 residues. CDR3 loop: CSVDLQANTEAFF. In nucleotides, the CDR3 is TGCAGCGTTGATCTGCAGGCGAACACTGAAGCTTTCTTT. The full variable domain, completed using reference TRBV29-1 and TRBJ1-1, is SAVISQKPSRDICQRGTSLTIQCQVDSQVTMMFWYRQQPGQSLTLIATANQGSEATYESGFVIDKFPISRPNLTFSTLTVSNMSPEDSSIYLCSVDLQANTEAFFGQGTRLTVV.

V gene TRBV4-2 combines with J gene TRBJ2-7; D ambiguous. V lost 6 bases and J lost 5, with 5 bases in between. Germline CDR1 is LGHNA and CDR2 is YNFKEQ. The CDR3 loop spans 10 amino acids. The CDR3 spells CASSFHEQYF. The DNA for the CDR3 is TGTGCCAGCAGTTTCCACGAGCAGTACTTC.

The V and J genes are TRBV30 and TRBJ1-1; D gene unclear. CDR1 and CDR2 from the germline V gene are GTSNPN and SVGIG (reference sequence). The CDR3 length is 12 residues. The V and J ends lost 3 bases and 3 bases respectively, with 8 bases between them. The CDR3, as DNA: TGTGCCTGGAGGATCCCACACACTGAAGCTTTCTTT. Amino acids: CAWRIPHTEAFF.

The chain couples TRBV6-5 to TRBJ2-7; perhaps D is TRBD1 or TRBD2 (5 bases each). The germline gives CDR1 MNHEY, CDR2 SVGAGI. V dropped 6 bases and J dropped 6 bases, with 18 bases sitting between them. This CDR3 region has 14 residues. CDR3 amino acids: CASRRDLLSGEQYF. The CDR3 DNA follows: TGTGCCAGCAGGAGGGACCTACTCTCGGGCGAGCAGTACTTC.

The DNA for the CDR3 is TGTGCCAGCAGCCAAGCGGCCGCTTCTACCAGCAGTCTCTCCTACGAGCAGTACTTC. Amino acids: CASSQAAASTSSLSYEQYF. The gene calls are TRBV4-2 and TRBJ2-7; D is ambiguous. The CDR3 has 19 amino acids. In germline, CDR1 is LGHNA, CDR2 YNFKEQ. Trimming shortened V by 1 base and J by 0 bases, and 22 bases separated the two germline ends.

The chain recombines TRBV10-3 with TRBJ2-2, with 9 nucleotides matching TRBD2. Trimming removed 3 bases from V and 3 bases from J; junction bases left unmatched: 5. The CDR3 is 16 amino acids. Germline CDR1 reads ENHRY; CDR2 reads SYGVKD. In DNA form, the CDR3 reads TGTGCCATCAGTGATGGGAGCGGGAGGCACACCGGGGAGCTGTTTTTT. Translated: CAISDGSGRHTGELFF.

This clone was found once. The gene calls are TRBV27 and TRBJ1-6; 9 bases agree with TRBD1. Germline V gene data show CDR1 as MNHEY and CDR2 as SMNVEV (reference sequence). V was pared by 3 bases and J by 7 bases, with 10 bases of the junction left unmatched. This CDR3 has 17 amino acids. CDR3 loop: CASSFHRGRWVNSPLHF. CDR3 bases: TGTGCCAGCAGTTTTCACAGGGGGCGATGGGTCAATTCACCCCTCCACTTT.

The rearrangement joins TRBV18 to TRBJ1-3; TRBD1 matches 8 bases. V shed 6 bases, J shed 0 bases, and the junction held 4 bases outside the gene matches. Germline V lookup: CDR1 KGHSH, CDR2 LQKENI. The CDR3 length is 15 residues. The CDR3 spells CASSSTGDSGNTIYF. The CDR3 DNA sequence: TGTGCCAGCTCCTCGACAGGGGACTCTGGAAACACCATATATTTT. The whole variable domain, filled in from reference TRBV18 and TRBJ1-3, reads NAGVMQNPRHLVRRRGQEARLRCSPMKGHSHVYWYRQLPEEGLKFMVYLQKENIIDESGMPKERFSAEFPKEGPSILRIQQVVRGDSAAYFCASSSTGDSGNTIYFGEGSWLTVV.

This chain links TRBV10-3 with TRBJ2-3, with TRBD2 as a possible D gene (6 bases). V dropped 0 bases and J dropped 4 bases, with 17 bases sitting between them. Per the germline V gene, CDR1 is ENHRY and CDR2 is SYGVKD. This CDR3 has 17 residues. The CDR3 DNA follows: TGTGCCATCAGTGAGTCGAGAGGCGGGGTGGGAGCAGATACGCAGTATTTT. Its protein product is CAISESRGGVGADTQYF.

This clone was observed once. The V gene is TRBV5-6, the J gene TRBJ1-6, with D unclear. From germline, CDR1 is SGHDT and CDR2 YYEEEE. The CDR3 contains 15 residues. V lost 4 bases, J lost 6 bases, and 14 bases lay in between. CDR3 DNA: TGTGCCAGCAGCCTCTGGTTTAGCGGTAATTCACCCCTCCACTTT. It is translated as CASSLWFSGNSPLHF.

The chain employs TRBV5-4 and TRBJ1-1; D gene ambiguous. The CDR3 length is 15 residues. Trimming shortened V by 3 bases and J by 3 bases, and 15 bases separated the two germline ends. CDR1 and CDR2 (germline): SGHNT, YYREEE (reference sequence). CDR3 in DNA: TGTGCCAGCAGCTCATCCGCCGGGTTGGACACTGAAGCTTTCTTT. This translates into CASSSSAGLDTEAFF.

This sequence joins TRBV24-1 and TRBJ2-1; D remains ambiguous. Germline values: CDR1 KGHDR, CDR2 SFDVKD. V was shortened by 3 bases and J by 0 bases, with 11 bases between the two germline ends. CDR3 length: 16 residues. The chain's CDR3 is CATSDADASSYNEQFF. The CDR3 nucleotides are TGTGCCACCAGTGATGCCGACGCGAGCTCCTACAATGAGCAGTTCTTC.

The chain combines TRBV25-1 with TRBJ2-3; D may be TRBD1 (6 bases). CDR1 and CDR2 from the germline V gene are MGHDK and SYGVNS. CDR3 length equals 15 residues. V was trimmed by 7 bases and J by 3 bases, leaving 17 bases between them. Written as DNA, the CDR3 is TGTGCCAGCACCCAAACAGGGCTCGGGACAGATACGCAGTATTTT. Translated, it gives CASTQTGLGTDTQYF.

This clone was counted a few times. The CDR3 here is CASSLRRLVGPNEQFF. CDR3 coding DNA: TGTGCCAGCAGCTTAAGGAGACTAGTGGGTCCCAATGAGCAGTTCTTC. V gene TRBV11-2 combines with J gene TRBJ2-1; maybe TRBD2 (6 bases). The CDR3 has 16 amino acids. Trimming removed 2 bases from V and 6 bases from J, with 17 bases in between. Looked up from germline, CDR1 is SGHAT and CDR2 is FQNNGV.

The J gene is TRBJ2-1, the V gene TRBV6-5; D is unclear. CDR1 is MNHEY, CDR2 SVGAGI, per germline. CDR3 size: 13 residues. Trimming shortened V by 3 bases and J by 3 bases, and 6 bases separated the two germline ends. The CDR3 DNA is TGTGCCAGCAGTTATGACTTCTACAATGAGCAGTTCTTC. It encodes CASSYDFYNEQFF.

The chain recombines TRBV29-1 with TRBJ2-3; 9 bases align to TRBD2. This CDR3 comprises 16 residues. Germline V lookup: CDR1 SQVTM, CDR2 ANQGSEA. V trimming: 4 bases; J trimming: 3 bases; junction bases outside the gene matches: 11. The CDR3 is CSVVPRGAGGTDTQYF. The DNA of the CDR3 is TGCAGCGTTGTACCCCGTGGGGCGGGAGGGACAGATACGCAGTATTTT.

This clone has a handful of counts. V usage is TRBV5-6 and J usage is TRBJ1-6; 7 bases align to TRBD1. Germline CDR1 and CDR2: SGHDT and YYEEEE. V dropped 3 bases and J dropped 0; count of bases not matched to a gene: 3. The CDR3 has 16 amino acids. Here the CDR3 reads CASSSPGGSYNSPLHF. The CDR3 DNA is TGTGCCAGCAGCTCTCCAGGGGGCTCCTATAATTCACCCCTCCACTTT.

This chain uses TRBV7-7 with TRBJ2-2, with D hard to call. Germline V gene lookup returns CDR1 SSHAT and CDR2 FNYEAQ (reference sequence). V was clipped by 5 bases and J by 7 bases, with 11 bases between them. The CDR3 runs to 13 residues. CDR3 in amino acids: CASSLVQNGELFF. CDR3 nucleotides: TGTGCCAGCAGCCTGGTGCAGAACGGGGAGCTGTTTTTT.

The table lists this clone with a count of one. This rearrangement joins TRBV3-1 (or the pseudogene TRBV3-2) to TRBJ2-1; weak D call: TRBD2 (5 bases). Trimming cost V 1 base and J 3 bases, with 13 bases left between them. The CDR3 covers 16 residues. CDR1 is LGHDT and CDR2 is YNNKEL in the germline V gene (reference sequence). CDR3 bases: TGTGCCAGCAGCCAAGGCCTCCGGGATATCTACAATGAGCAGTTCTTC. Residues: CASSQGLRDIYNEQFF.

CDR3 protein: CASSVDLSTDTQYF. The CDR3 DNA follows: TGTGCCAGCAGCGTAGATCTCAGCACAGATACGCAGTATTTT. The chain joins TRBV9 to TRBJ2-3, with D unclear. The germline V gene has CDR1 SGDLS and CDR2 YYNGEE. This CDR3 has 14 amino acids. V was shortened by 0 bases and J by 0 bases, with 5 bases between the two germline ends.

The chain has TRBV4-1 and TRBJ1-3; possible D gene TRBD1, 6 bases. The V end was cut by 2 bases, the J end by 1 base, with 12 bases between. CDR3 length: 16 amino acids. Germline V gene sequence: CDR1 MGHRA, CDR2 YSYEKL. In nucleotides, the CDR3 is TGCGCCAGCAGCCAACCGGACAGCTTTTCTGGAAACACCATATATTTT. Translated, it gives CASSQPDSFSGNTIYF.

This sequence joins TRBV5-1 and TRBJ1-2; D unresolved. V shed 2 bases and J shed 2 bases, with 7 bases lying between them. Germline-derived CDR1 and CDR2 are SGHRS and YFSETQ. This CDR3 region has 13 residues. CDR3 amino acids: CASSFSRNYGYTF. CDR3 DNA sequence: TGCGCCAGCAGCTTTAGCAGAAACTATGGCTACACCTTC.

The chain couples TRBV19 to TRBJ1-2; maybe TRBD1 (6 bases). Trimming stripped 6 bases from V and 3 bases from J, with 11 bases between. Germline loops: CDR1 LNHDA, CDR2 SQIVND (reference sequence). The CDR3 contains 13 residues. CDR3 in DNA: TGTGCCAGTAGAATCGGGGGGCACTATGGCTACACCTTC. This codes for CASRIGGHYGYTF.

The chain employs TRBV30 and TRBJ1-5; D might be TRBD1 (5 bases). CDR3 size: 12 residues. Trimming shortened V by 1 base and J by 7 bases, and 8 bases separated the two germline ends. CDR1 GTSNPN and CDR2 SVGIG come from the germline V gene (reference sequence). The CDR3: CAWSAGMQPQHF. The DNA of the CDR3 is TGTGCCTGGAGTGCAGGGATGCAGCCCCAGCATTTT.

This chain links TRBV9 with TRBJ2-1, with 14 bases matching TRBD2. Trimming at V came to 0 bases and at J to 10 bases, leaving 9 bases not matched to a gene. The CDR3 sequence is 17 residues long. Per the germline V gene, CDR1 is SGDLS and CDR2 is YYNGEE. The CDR3 region is CASSVVGGLAGAGEQFF. DNA of the CDR3: TGTGCCAGCAGCGTAGTGGGGGGACTAGCGGGAGCAGGAGAGCAGTTCTTC.

This clone was seen more than once but under ten times. This chain joins TRBV14 and TRBJ2-2; D uncertain. Germline CDR1 is SGHDN and CDR2 is FVKESK. CDR3 length: 13 residues. Trimming took off 4 bases at V and 4 bases at J, with 7 bases between the two ends. Written as DNA, the CDR3 is TGTGCCAGCAGCCGTGACCTCACCGGGGAGCTGTTTTTT. It specifies CASSRDLTGELFF.

This chain joins TRBV18 and TRBJ1-2; maybe TRBD1 (5 bases). The length of the CDR3 is 15 residues. V shed 5 bases and J shed 5 bases, with 18 bases lying between them. From germline, CDR1 is KGHSH and CDR2 LQKENI. The CDR3 protein is CASSETETSPYGYTF. For the CDR3, the DNA is TGTGCCAGCTCAGAGACAGAGACTAGCCCGTATGGCTACACCTTC.

The chain couples TRBV4-1 to TRBJ2-1; 15 bases are a match to TRBD2. The CDR3 is 19 residues long. The J segment lost 6 bases and the V segment lost 3 bases, leaving 12 bases of the junction unmatched. CDR1 is MGHRA, CDR2 YSYEKL, per germline. The CDR3 sequence is CASSHVGLAGGLVVNEQFF. As DNA, the CDR3 is TGCGCCAGCAGCCATGTAGGACTAGCGGGGGGGCTTGTGGTCAATGAGCAGTTCTTC.